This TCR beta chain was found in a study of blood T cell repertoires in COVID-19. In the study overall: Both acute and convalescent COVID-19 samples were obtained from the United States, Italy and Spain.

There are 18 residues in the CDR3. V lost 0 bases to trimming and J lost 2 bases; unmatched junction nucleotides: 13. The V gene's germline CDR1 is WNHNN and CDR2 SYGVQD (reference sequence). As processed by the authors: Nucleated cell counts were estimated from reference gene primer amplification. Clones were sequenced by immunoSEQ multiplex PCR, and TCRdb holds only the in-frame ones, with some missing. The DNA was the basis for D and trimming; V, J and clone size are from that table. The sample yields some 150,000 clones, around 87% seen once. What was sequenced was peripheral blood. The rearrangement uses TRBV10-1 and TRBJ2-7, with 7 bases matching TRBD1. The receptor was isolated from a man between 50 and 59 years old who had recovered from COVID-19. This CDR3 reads CASSESRGGASKPYEQYF. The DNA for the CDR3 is TGCGCCAGCAGTGAGTCCCGAGGGGGCGCGAGTAAACCCTACGAGCAGTACTTC.